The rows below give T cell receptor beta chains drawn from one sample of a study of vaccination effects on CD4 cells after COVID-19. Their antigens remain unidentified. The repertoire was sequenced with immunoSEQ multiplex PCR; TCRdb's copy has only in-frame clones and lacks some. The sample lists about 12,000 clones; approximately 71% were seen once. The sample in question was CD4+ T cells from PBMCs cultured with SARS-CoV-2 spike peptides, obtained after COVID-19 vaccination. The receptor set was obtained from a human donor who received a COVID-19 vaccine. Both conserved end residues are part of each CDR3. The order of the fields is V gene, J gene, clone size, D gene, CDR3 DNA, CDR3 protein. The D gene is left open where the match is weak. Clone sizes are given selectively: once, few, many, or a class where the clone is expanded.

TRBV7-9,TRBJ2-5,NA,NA,TGTGCCAGCAGCCTAAAAGAGACCCAGTACTTC,CASSLKETQYF
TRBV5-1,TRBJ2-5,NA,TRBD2,TGCGCCAGCAGCTTGGGGGCTAGCGGGTTGGAGACCCAGTACTTC,CASSLGASGLETQYF
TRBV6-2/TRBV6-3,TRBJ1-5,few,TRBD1,TGTGCCAGCAGCGAGACAGGGGGGTTTTACCAGCCCCAGCATTTT,CASSETGGFYQPQHF
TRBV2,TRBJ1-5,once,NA,TGTGCCAGCAGTGAAAGGGGCATTGGTCAGCCCCAGCATTTT,CASSERGIGQPQHF
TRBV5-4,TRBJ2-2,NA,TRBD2,TGTGCCAGCAGCCCCCCGCGAGCGGGGGGCACCGGGGAGCTGTTTTTT,CASSPPRAGGTGELFF
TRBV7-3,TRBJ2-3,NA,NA,TGTGCCAGCAGCAAGGAGGGCGGGGTTTTAAAGACGCAGTATTTT,CASSKEGGVLKTQYF
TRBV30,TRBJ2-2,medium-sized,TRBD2,TGTGCCTGGGGGGGGACTAGCGGGAGTTCGAACACCGGGGAGCTGTTTTTT,CAWGGTSGSSNTGELFF
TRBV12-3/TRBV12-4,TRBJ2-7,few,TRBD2,TGTGCCAGCAGTTTAGCGCGGGGGAAGCAGTACTTC,CASSLARGKQYF
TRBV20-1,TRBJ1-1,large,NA,TGCAGTGCTAGTCGCTCCCCGGACGGTATTGGCGAAGCTTTCTTT,CSASRSPDGIGEAFF
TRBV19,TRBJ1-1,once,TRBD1,TGTGCCAGTAGTAGCTACCCAGGGGGCGCCCCCACTGAAGCTTTCTTT,CASSSYPGGAPTEAFF
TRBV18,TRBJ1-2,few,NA,TGTGCCAGCTCACCCCAGGGGAACTATGGCTACACCTTC,CASSPQGNYGYTF
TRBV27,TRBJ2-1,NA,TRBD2,TGTGCCAGCAGTCGTTTAACTAGCGGCGTTTACAATGAGCAGTTCTTC,CASSRLTSGVYNEQFF
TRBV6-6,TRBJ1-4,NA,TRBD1,TGTGCCAGCAGTTTAGGGACAGGGGATGCTGAAAAACTGTTTTTT,CASSLGTGDAEKLFF
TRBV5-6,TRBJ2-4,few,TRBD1,TGTGCCAGCGGTCGACAGGGGGAAAACATTCAGTACTTC,CASGRQGENIQYF
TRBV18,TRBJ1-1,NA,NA,TGTGCCAGCTCAATCGGGGGGCCTGGGGGGACTACTGAAGCTTTCTTT,CASSIGGPGGTTEAFF
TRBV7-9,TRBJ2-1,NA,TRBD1,TGTGCCAGCAGCTTGATGATCACAGGGGCCTACAATGAGCAGTTCTTC,CASSLMITGAYNEQFF
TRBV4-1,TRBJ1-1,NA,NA,TGCGCCAGCAGCCAAGGCAGTATGAACACTGAAGCTTTCTTT,CASSQGSMNTEAFF
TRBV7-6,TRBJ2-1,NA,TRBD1,TGTGCCAGCAGCTTAAAAGGGAGGGACAGGGACTACAATGAGCAGTTCTTC,CASSLKGRDRDYNEQFF